This T cell receptor beta chain originates from a study of early T cells in non-severe SARS-CoV-2 infection. Study-level information: Alpha and beta chains were unpaired, from unsorted whole-blood bulk RNA.

Trimming pared 5 bases from V and 4 bases from J, leaving 15 bases between. CDR3 length: 14 amino acids. CDR1 SGHAT and CDR2 FQNNGV come from the germline V gene. This clonotype turned up a few times. TCRdb reprocessed the 5' RACE reads with MiXCR, giving one entry per CDR3 protein. This sample has 65,000 to 70,000 distinct CDR3 sequences, with 10% to 15% found just once. J is TRBJ2-7 and V is TRBV11-2; tentatively, D is TRBD2 (6 bases). Sequencing was performed on whole blood. This clonotype originated in an adult who was a healthcare worker with PCR-confirmed SARS-CoV-2 infection or an uninfected control (not recorded which). CDR3 DNA: TGTGCCAGCAGCCCCCGGGCGACTAGTTACGAGCAGTACTTC. Its protein is CASSPRATSYEQYF.